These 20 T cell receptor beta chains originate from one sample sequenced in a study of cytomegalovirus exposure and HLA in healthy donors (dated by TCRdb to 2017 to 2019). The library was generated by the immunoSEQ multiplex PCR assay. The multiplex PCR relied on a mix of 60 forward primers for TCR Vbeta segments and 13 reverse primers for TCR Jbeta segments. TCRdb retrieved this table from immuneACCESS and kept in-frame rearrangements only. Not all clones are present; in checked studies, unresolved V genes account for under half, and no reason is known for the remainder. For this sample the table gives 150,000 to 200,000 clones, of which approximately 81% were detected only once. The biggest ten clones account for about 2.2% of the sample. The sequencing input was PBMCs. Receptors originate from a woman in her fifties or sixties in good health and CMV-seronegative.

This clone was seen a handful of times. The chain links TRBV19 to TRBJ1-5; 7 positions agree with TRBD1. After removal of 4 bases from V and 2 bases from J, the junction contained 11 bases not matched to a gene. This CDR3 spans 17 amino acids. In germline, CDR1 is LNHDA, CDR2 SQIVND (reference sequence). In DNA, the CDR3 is TGTGCCAGTAGTACAAGCGGAGACAGGGTCGGCAATCAGCCCCAGCATTTT. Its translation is CASSTSGDRVGNQPQHF.

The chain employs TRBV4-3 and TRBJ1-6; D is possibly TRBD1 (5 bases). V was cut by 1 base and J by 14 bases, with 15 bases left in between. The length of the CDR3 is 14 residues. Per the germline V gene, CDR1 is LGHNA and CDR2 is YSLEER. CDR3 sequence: CASSQAKDLGALHF. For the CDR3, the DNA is TGCGCCAGCAGCCAAGCCAAAGACCTAGGGGCCCTCCACTTT.

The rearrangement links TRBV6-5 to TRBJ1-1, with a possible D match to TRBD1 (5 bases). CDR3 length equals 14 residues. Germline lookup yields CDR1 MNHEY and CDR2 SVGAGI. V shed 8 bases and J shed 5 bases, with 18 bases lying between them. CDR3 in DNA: TGTGCCAGCCGAACCGGAGGGGTGTGGACTGAAGCTTTCTTT. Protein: CASRTGGVWTEAFF.

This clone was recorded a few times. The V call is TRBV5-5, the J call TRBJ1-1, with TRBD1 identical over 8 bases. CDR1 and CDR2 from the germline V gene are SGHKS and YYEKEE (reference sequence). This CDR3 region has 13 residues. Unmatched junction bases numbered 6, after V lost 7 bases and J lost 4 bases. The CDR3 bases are TGTGCCAGCCGGACAGGGACCGTCACTGAAGCTTTCTTT. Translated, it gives CASRTGTVTEAFF.

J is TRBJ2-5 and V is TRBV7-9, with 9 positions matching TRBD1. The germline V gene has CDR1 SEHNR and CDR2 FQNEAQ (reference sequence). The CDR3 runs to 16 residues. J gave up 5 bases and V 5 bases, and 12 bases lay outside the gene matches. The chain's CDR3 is CASSTGTGQVDETQYF. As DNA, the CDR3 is TGTGCCAGCAGCACCGGGACAGGGCAGGTGGACGAGACCCAGTACTTC.

CDR3 sequence (DNA): TGCGCCAGCAGCCAAGGGCCAGCGGGGGGCTCGAACACCGGGGAGCTGTTTTTT. Translating gives CASSQGPAGGSNTGELFF. The chain carries TRBV4-3 and TRBJ2-2; 9 bases match TRBD2. This CDR3 has 18 residues. Losses at the gene ends were 1 base for V and 0 bases for J; bases not matched to a gene: 6. Germline CDR1 is LGHNA and CDR2 is YSLEER.

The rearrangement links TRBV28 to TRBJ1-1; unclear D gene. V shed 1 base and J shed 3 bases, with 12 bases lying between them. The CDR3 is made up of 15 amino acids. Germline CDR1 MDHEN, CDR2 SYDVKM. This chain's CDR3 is CASSLSGKRDTEAFF. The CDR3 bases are TGTGCCAGCAGTTTATCGGGAAAGCGGGACACTGAAGCTTTCTTT.

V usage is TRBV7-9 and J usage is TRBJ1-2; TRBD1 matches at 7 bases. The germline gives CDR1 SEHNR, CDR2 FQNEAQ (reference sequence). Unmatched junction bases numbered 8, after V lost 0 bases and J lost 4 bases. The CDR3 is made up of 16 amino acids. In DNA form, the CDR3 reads TGTGCCAGCAGCTTAGCGGAGGGGGCATGGAGCTATGGCTACACCTTC. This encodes CASSLAEGAWSYGYTF.

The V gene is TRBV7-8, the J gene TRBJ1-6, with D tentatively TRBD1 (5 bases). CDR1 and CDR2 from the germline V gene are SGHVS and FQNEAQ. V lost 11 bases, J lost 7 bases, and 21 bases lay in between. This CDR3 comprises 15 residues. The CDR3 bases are TGTGCCTCTCAGCTCGGCAGTAGGACAAATTCACCCCTCCACTTT. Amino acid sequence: CASQLGSRTNSPLHF.

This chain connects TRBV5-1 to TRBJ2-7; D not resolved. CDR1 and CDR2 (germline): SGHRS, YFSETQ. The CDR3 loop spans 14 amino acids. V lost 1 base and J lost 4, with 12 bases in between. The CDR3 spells CASSLSGQNYEQYF. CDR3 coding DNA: TGCGCCAGCAGCTTGTCTGGGCAGAATTACGAGCAGTACTTC. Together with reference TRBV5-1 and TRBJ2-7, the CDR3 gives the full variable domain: KAGVTQTPRYLIKTRGQQVTLSCSPISGHRSVSWYQQTPGQGLQFLFEYFSETQRNKGNFPGRFSGRQFSNSRSEMNVSTLELGDSALYLCASSLSGQNYEQYFGPGTRLTVT.

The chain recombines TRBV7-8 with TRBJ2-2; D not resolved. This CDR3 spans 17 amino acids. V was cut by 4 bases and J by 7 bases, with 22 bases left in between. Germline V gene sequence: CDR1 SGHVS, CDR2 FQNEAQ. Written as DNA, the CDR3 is TGTGCCAGCAGCTCGCAGCTTGACTGGCGAGCTCTCGGGGAGCTGTTTTTT. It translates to CASSSQLDWRALGELFF.

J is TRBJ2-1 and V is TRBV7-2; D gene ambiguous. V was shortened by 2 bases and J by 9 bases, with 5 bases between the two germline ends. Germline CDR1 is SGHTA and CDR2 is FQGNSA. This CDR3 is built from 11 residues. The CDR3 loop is CASSLMAEQFF. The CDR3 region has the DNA TGTGCCAGCAGCTTAATGGCTGAGCAGTTCTTC.

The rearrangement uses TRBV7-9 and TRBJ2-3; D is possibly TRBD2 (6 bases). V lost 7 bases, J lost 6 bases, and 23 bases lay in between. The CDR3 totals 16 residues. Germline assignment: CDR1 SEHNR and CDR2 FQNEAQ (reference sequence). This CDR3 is CASIPVGTPQSDTQYF. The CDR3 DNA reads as TGTGCCAGCATCCCTGTAGGGACTCCTCAGTCTGATACGCAGTATTTT.

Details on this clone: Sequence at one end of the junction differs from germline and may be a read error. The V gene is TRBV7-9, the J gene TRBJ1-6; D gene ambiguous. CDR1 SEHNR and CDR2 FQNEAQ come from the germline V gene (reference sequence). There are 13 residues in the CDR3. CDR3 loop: CSSSIKSESPLHF. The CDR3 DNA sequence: TGTTCCAGCAGTATCAAGTCTGAGTCACCCCTCCACTTT.

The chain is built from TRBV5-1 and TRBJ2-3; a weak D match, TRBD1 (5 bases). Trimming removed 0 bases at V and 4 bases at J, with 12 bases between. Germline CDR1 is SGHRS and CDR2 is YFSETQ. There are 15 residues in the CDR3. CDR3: CASSLDVGRADTQYF. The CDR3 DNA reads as TGCGCCAGCAGCTTGGACGTCGGCAGGGCAGATACGCAGTATTTT.

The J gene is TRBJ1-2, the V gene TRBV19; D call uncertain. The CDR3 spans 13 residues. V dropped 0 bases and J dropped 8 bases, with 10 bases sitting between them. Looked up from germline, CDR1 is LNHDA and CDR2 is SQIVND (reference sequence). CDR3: CASSIDRGDGYTF. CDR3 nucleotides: TGTGCCAGTAGTATAGATCGGGGTGACGGCTACACCTTC.

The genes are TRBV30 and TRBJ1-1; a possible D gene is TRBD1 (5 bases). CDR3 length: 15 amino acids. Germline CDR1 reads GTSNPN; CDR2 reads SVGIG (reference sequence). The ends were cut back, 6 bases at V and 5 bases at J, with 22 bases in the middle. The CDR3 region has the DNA TGTGCCTGCCTATCTGGGGGGGGAACAAGGACTGAAGCTTTCTTT. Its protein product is CACLSGGGTRTEAFF. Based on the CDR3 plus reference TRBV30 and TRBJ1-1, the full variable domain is SQTIHQWPATLVQPVGSPLSLECTVEGTSNPNLYWYRQAAGRGLQLLFYSVGIGQISSEVPQNLSASRPQDRQFILSSKKLLLSDSGFYLCACLSGGGTRTEAFFGQGTRLTVV.

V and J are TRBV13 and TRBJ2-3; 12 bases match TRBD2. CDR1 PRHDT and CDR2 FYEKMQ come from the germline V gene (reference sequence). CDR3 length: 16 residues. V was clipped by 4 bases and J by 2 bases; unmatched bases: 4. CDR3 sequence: CASSSWTSGTTDTQYF. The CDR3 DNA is TGTGCCAGCAGCTCCTGGACTAGCGGGACCACAGATACGCAGTATTTT.

CDR3 DNA: TGTGCCAGCCATCGCCGGCAGGCTAGCGGGATCCTCTACAATGAGCAGTTCTTC. Protein product: CASHRRQASGILYNEQFF. This chain links TRBV28 with TRBJ2-1; 9 positions match TRBD2. The CDR3 is 18 amino acids. The ends lost 8 bases at V and 3 bases at J; junction bases unmatched: 17. The germline gives CDR1 MDHEN, CDR2 SYDVKM.

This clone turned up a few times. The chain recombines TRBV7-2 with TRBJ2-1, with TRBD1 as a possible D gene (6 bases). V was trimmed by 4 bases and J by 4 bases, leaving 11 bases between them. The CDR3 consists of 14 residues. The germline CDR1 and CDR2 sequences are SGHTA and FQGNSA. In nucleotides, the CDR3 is TGTGCCAGCAGCTCCCAGGGGCGATACAATGAGCAGTTCTTC. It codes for CASSSQGRYNEQFF. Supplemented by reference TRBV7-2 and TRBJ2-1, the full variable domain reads GAGVSQSPSNKVTEKGKDVELRCDPISGHTALYWYRQSLGQGLEFLIYFQGNSAPDKSGLPSDRFSAERTGGSVSTLTIQRTQQEDSAVYLCASSSQGRYNEQFFGPGTRLTVL.